The subject of this entry is one T cell receptor (beta chain). With survey level as its setting, the immunoSEQ assay was v3.0. Produced via immunoSEQ multiplex PCR; TCRdb's table is partial and in-frame only. This table has around 16,000 clones, 60% to 80% appearing once. This specimen belongs to a study of long-term antiretroviral therapy in people with HIV. Germline V gene sequence: CDR1 LNHDA, CDR2 SQIVND (reference sequence). The CDR3 spans 14 residues. V lost 1 base to trimming and J lost 0 bases, with 6 bases between them. The chain links TRBV19 to TRBJ1-1; D gene ambiguous. Specimen: unsorted PBMCs, collected 1.5 years before starting antiretroviral therapy. The receptor was isolated from a woman aged 50 to 60 with HIV. CDR3 nucleotides: TGTGCCAGTAGTATAGGGGCCCTGAACACTGAAGCTTTCTTT. This encodes CASSIGALNTEAFF.